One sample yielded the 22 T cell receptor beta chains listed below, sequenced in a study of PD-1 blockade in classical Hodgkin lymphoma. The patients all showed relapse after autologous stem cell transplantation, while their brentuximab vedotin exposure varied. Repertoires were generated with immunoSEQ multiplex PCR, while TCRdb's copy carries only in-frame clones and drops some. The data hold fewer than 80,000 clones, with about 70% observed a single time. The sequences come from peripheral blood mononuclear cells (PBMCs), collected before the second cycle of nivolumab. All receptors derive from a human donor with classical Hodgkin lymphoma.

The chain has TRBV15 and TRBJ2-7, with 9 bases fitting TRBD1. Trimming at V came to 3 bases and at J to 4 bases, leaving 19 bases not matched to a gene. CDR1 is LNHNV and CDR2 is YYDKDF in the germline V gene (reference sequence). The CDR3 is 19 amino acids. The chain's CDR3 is CATSSDSPGQGGAWYEQYF. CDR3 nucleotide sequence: TGTGCCACCAGCAGCGATTCTCCGGGACAGGGTGGCGCTTGGTACGAGCAGTACTTC.

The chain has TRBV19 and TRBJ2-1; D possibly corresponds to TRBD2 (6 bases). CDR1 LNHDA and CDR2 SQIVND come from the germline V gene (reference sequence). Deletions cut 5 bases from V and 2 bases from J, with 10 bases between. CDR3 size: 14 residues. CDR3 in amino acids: CASSLRGAYNEQFF. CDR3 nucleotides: TGTGCCAGTAGTCTGCGGGGAGCCTACAATGAGCAGTTCTTC.

The CDR3 is CSARDIGGYTF. The CDR3, as DNA: TGCAGTGCTAGGGATATCGGTGGCTACACCTTC. V usage is TRBV20-1 and J usage is TRBJ1-2; unclear D gene. There are 11 residues in the CDR3. V lost 3 bases and J 7 bases, leaving 9 bases between the germline ends. The germline gives CDR1 DFQATT, CDR2 SNEGSKA (reference sequence).

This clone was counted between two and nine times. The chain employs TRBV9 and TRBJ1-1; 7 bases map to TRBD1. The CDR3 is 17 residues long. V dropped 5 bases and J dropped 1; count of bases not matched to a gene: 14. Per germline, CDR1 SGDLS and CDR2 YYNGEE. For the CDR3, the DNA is TGTGCCAGCAGTAATGACAGGGCCTCGGGGAGGAACACTGAAGCTTTCTTT. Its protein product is CASSNDRASGRNTEAFF.

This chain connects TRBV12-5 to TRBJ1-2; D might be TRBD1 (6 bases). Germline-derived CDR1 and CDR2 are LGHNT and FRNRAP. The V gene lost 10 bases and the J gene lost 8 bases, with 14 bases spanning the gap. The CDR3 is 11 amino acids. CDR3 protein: CAKGGPRGYTF. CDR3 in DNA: TGTGCTAAGGGGGGACCCCGCGGCTACACCTTC.

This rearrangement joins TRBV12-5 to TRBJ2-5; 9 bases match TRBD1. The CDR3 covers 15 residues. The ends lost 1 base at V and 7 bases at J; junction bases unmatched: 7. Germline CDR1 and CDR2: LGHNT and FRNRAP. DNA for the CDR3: TGTGCTAGTGGTTTGGGGACAGGGGTCAAGATGACCCAGTACTTC. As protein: CASGLGTGVKMTQYF.

The CDR3 sequence is CATRGGNYGYTF. CDR3 bases: TGTGCCACCCGAGGGGGGAACTATGGCTACACCTTC. V and J are TRBV6-6 and TRBJ1-2; D perhaps matches TRBD1 (6 bases). Between the trimmed V and J ends, which lost 10 bases and 2 bases, there was a span of 11 bases. The CDR3 extends over 12 amino acids. Germline CDR1 is MNHNY and CDR2 is SVGAGI (reference sequence).

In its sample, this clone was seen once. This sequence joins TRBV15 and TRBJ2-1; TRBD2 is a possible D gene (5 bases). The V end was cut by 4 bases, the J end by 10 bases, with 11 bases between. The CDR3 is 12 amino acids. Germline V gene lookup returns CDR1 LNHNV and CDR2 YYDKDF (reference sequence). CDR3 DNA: TGTGCCACCAGCAAGGAGGTGGGCGAGCAGTTCTTC. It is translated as CATSKEVGEQFF.

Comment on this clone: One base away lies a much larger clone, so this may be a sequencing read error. The CDR3: CASSARGDAFF. CDR3 nucleotides: TGTGCCAGCAGCGCCAGGGGGGACGCTTTCTTT. The chain combines TRBV9 with TRBJ1-1; 7 bases line up with TRBD1. V was pared by 3 bases and J by 11 bases, with 4 bases of the junction left unmatched. This CDR3 region has 11 residues. Germline assignment: CDR1 SGDLS and CDR2 YYNGEE.

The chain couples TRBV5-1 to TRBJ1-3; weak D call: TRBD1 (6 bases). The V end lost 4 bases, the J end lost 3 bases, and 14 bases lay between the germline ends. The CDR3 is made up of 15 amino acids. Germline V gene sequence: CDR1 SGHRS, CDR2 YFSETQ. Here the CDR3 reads CASSLATGFGNTIYF. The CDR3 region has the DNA TGCGCCAGCAGCCTAGCTACAGGGTTTGGAAACACCATATATTTT.

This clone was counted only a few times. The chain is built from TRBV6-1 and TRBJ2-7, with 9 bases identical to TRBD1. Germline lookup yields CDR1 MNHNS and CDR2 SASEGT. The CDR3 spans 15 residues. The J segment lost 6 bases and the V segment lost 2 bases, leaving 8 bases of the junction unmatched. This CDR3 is CASSEQGTGGGEQYF. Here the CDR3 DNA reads TGTGCCAGCAGTGAACAGGGAACAGGGGGCGGCGAGCAGTACTTC.

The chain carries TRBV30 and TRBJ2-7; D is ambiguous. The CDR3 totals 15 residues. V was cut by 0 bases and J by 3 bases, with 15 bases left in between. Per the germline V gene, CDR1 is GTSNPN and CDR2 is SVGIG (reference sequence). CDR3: CAWSVGDHANYEQYF. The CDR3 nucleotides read TGTGCCTGGAGTGTTGGGGATCATGCTAACTACGAGCAGTACTTC.

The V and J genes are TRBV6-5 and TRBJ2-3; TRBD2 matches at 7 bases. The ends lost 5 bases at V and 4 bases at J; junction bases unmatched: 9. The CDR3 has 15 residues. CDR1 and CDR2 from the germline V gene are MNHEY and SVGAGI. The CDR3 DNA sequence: TGTGCCAGCAGTCCCTGGGGCGGGAGCGCAGATACGCAGTATTTT. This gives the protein CASSPWGGSADTQYF.

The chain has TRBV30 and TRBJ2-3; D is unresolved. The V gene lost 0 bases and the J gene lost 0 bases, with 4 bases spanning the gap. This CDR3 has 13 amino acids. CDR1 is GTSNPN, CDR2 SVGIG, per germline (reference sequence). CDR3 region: CAWSVQSTDTQYF. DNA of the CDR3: TGTGCCTGGAGTGTACAGAGCACAGATACGCAGTATTTT.

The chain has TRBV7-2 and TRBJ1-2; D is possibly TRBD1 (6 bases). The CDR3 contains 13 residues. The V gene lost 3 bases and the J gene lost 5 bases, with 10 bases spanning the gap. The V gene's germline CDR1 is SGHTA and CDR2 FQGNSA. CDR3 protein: CASSFGTLYGYTF. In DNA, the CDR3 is TGTGCCAGCAGCTTCGGGACACTTTATGGCTACACCTTC.

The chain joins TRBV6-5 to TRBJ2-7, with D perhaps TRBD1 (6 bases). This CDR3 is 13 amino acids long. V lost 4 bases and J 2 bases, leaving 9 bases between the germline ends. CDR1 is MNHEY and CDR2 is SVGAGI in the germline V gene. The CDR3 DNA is TGTGCCAGCAGTTTGGACAGCCCCTACGAGCAGTACTTC. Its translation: CASSLDSPYEQYF.

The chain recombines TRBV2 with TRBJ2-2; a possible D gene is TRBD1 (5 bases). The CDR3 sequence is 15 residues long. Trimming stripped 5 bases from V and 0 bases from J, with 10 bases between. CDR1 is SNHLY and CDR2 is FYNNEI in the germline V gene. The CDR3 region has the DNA TGTGCCAGCAGTTCCCAGGGTTCGAACACCGGGGAGCTGTTTTTT. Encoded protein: CASSSQGSNTGELFF.

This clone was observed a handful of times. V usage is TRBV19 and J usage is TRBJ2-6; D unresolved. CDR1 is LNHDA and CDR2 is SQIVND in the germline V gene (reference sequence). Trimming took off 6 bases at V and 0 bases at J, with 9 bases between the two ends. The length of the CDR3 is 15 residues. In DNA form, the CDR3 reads TGTGCCAGTAGCCCCTTGAGCTCTGGGGCCAACGTCCTGACTTTC. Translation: CASSPLSSGANVLTF.

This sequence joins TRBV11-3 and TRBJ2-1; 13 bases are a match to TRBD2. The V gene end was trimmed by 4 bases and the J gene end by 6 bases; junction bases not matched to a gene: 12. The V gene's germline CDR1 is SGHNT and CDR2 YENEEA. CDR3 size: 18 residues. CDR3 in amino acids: CASSSYPGTSGKANEQFF. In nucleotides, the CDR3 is TGTGCCAGCAGCTCCTACCCCGGGACTAGCGGGAAGGCCAATGAGCAGTTCTTC.

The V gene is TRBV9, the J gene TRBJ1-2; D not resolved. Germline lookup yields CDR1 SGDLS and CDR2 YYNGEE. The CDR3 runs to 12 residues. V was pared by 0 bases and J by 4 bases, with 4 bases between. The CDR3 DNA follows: TGTGCCAGCAGCGTAGGGGGCTATGGCTACACCTTC. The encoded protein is CASSVGGYGYTF.

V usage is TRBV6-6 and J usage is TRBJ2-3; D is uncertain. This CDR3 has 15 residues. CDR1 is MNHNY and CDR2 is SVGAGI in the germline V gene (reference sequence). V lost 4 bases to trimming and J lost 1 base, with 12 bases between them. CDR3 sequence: CASSFLGEGTDTQYF. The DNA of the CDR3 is TGTGCCAGCAGTTTCCTTGGCGAGGGCACAGATACGCAGTATTTT.

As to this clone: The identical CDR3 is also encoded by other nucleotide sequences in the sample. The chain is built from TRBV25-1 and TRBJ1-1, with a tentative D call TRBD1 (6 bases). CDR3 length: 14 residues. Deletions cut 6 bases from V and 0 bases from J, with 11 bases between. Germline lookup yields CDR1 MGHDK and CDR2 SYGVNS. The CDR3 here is CASRQTGLNTEAFF. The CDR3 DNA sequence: TGTGCCAGCAGGCAGACAGGCTTGAACACTGAAGCTTTCTTT.